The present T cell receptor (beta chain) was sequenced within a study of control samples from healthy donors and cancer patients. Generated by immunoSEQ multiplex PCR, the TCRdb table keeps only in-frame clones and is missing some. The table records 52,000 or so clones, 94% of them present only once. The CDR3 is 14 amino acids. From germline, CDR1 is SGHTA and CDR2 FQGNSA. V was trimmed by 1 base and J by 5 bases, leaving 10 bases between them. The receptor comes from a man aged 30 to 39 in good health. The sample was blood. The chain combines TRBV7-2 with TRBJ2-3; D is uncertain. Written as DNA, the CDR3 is TGTGCCAGCAGCTTAGTGGCGGATGGAGATACGCAGTATTTT. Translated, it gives CASSLVADGDTQYF.